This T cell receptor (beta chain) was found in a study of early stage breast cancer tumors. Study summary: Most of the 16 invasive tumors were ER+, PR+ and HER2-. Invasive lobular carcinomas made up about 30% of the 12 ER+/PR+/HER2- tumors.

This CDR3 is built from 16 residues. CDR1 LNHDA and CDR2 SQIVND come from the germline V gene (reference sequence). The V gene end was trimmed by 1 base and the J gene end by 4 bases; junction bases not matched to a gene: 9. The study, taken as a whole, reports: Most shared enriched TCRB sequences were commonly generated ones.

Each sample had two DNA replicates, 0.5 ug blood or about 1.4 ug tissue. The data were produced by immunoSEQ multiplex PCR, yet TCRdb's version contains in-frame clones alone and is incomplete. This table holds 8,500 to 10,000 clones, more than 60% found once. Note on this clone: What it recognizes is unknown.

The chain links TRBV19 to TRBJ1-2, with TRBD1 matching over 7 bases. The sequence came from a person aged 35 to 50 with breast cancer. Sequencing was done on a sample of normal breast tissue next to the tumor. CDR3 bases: TGTGCCAGTAGTATAGCAAACAGGGGACTCCCCTATGGCTACACCTTC. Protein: CASSIANRGLPYGYTF. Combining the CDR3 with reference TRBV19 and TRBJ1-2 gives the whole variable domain DGGITQSPKYLFRKEGQNVTLSCEQNLNHDAMYWYRQDPGQGLRLIYYSQIVNDFQKGDIAEGYSVSREKKESFPLTVTSAQKNPTAFYLCASSIANRGLPYGYTFGSGTRLTVV.